This TCR beta chain was retrieved from a study of cytomegalovirus exposure and HLA in healthy donors. For the study at large: The study's early data release held around 85 million unique TCRs from HLA-typed donors. General study results and limits: Rare sequences made up most TCRs, while some public TCRs were found in many donors. An observed cluster of highly shared sequence variants was recorded as a likely sequencing artifact.

In its sample, this clone was seen a few times. Its specificity is not known. Amplification used 60 Vbeta primers and 13 Jbeta primers. Source study methods: Later analysis identified tens of millions of unique TCR beta chains, about 10 million shared. Sequencing used immunoSEQ multiplex PCR; TCRdb keeps in-frame clones, though not all of them. From that table come the V and J calls and clone size; the DNA was used to work out D and trimming. The sample gives about 120,000 clones, approximately 9.4% of which show up once; 2.5% to 3.5% is in the top ten. After removal of 3 bases from V and 6 bases from J, the junction contained 20 bases not matched to a gene. CDR1 and CDR2 (germline): SGHTA, FQGTGA. The CDR3 is 21 amino acids.

The clonotype comes from a man under 40 in good health and CMV-seronegative. V usage is TRBV7-3 and J usage is TRBJ2-1, with 13 bases aligning to TRBD2. Input material: PBMCs. CDR3 DNA sequence: TGTGCCAGCAGCTTGGGGCCGGGACTAGCGGGACCAGGGCCGTGGGGCAATGAGCAGTTCTTC. As protein: CASSLGPGLAGPGPWGNEQFF.